Listed below are T cell receptor beta chains from one sample, sequenced in a study of human T cells and chemical hapten exposure. TCRdb re-derived calls from the RACE reads in MiXCR, one entry per CDR3 protein. The sample lists about 74,000 distinct CDR3 sequences, 25% to 40% occurring once. Sequences were derived from whole blood, sampled in connection with sensitization to the hapten diphenylcyclopropenone (DPC). The source is a man aged 35 to 55 with alopecia areata. Some clones in this sample may be carry-over from other donors' samples. The CDR3 runs from the conserved cysteine through the conserved F or W. D genes are given only for firm matches. Only some rows state a clone size, as once, few, many or a class for expanded clones.

once - TRBJ1-6 TRBV7-2 TGTGCCAGTTCTCAAAAGGGCTCACCCCTCCACTTT CASSQKGSPLHF
- - TRBJ2-7 TRBV6-2/TRBV6-3 TGTGCCAGCAGTTACTCAATTACCGGAGGGGACGAGCAGTACTTC CASSYSITGGDEQYF
- - TRBJ2-7 TRBV6-2/TRBV6-3 TGTGCCAGCAGTCGACCGGTACAGGGTAAAAGGACCTACGAGCAGTACTTC CASSRPVQGKRTYEQYF
few - TRBJ2-7 TRBV28 TGTGCCAGCAGTTTATATCGAGGGGTGAGCGAGCAGTACTTC CASSLYRGVSEQYF
few TRBD1 TRBJ1-2 TRBV25-1 TGTGCCAGCAGCGGACTTGGACAGGGGATAGGAGGCTACACCTTC CASSGLGQGIGGYTF
- TRBD2 TRBJ2-1 TRBV7-2 TGTGCCAGCAGGCCCTGGGGACTAGAGGCGGGTGAGCAGTTCTTC CASRPWGLEAGEQFF
- TRBD1 TRBJ1-1 TRBV7-3 TGTGCCAGCAGCTTAAACGGCAGGGGGGTCACTGAAACTTTCTTT CASSLNGRGVTETFF
- - TRBJ1-4 TRBV20-1 TGCAGTGCTAGTCGGCAGAACAATGAAAAACTGTTTTTT CSASRQNNEKLFF
- - TRBJ1-6 TRBV6-5 TGTGCCAGCAGTTTCGCCGGGGGTCGGACCCATAATTCACCCCTCCACTTT CASSFAGGRTHNSPLHF
- - TRBJ2-2 TRBV12-3/TRBV12-4 TGTGCCAGCAGGACGGGGCGTCAAGCCGGGGAGCTGTTTTTT CASRTGRQAGELFF
- - TRBJ2-1 TRBV28 TGTGCCAGCAGTTCTTTTTCGGGCGGGGTGAATGAGCAGTTCTTC CASSSFSGGVNEQFF
- - TRBJ2-3 TRBV10-1 TGCGCCAGCAGTGAATCGAGCACAGATACGCAGTATTTT CASSESSTDTQYF
- TRBD2 TRBJ2-3 TRBV5-1 TGCGCCAGCAGCTTGGGGATAGCGGGATACCACCTGGATACGCAGTATTTT CASSLGIAGYHLDTQYF
once - TRBJ2-1 TRBV15 TGTGCCACCAGCATTGGTTACAATGAGCAGTTCTTC CATSIGYNEQFF
- - TRBJ2-1 TRBV6-2/TRBV6-3 TGTGCCAGCAGTCCCGTCAATGGCGTTGAGCAGTTCTTC CASSPVNGVEQFF
few - TRBJ1-6 TRBV12-3/TRBV12-4 TGTGCCAGCAGTTTAATACAGGGTCGGAATTCACCCCTCCACTTT CASSLIQGRNSPLHF
- - TRBJ2-7 TRBV7-9 TGTGCCAGCAGTCAAGCGGGCGAGCAGTACTTC CASSQAGEQYF
- - TRBJ1-5 TRBV20-1 TGCAGTGCCCCACTTGAGGGTAGGGAGGGCTATAGCAATCAGCCCCAGCATTTT CSAPLEGREGYSNQPQHF
- TRBD2 TRBJ2-2 TRBV7-9 TGTGCCAGCAGCTTGAGCCCGGGGACTACCAACACCGGGGAGCTGTTTTTT CASSLSPGTTNTGELFF
few - TRBJ2-3 TRBV6-5 TGTGCCAGCAGTTACGGGCTAAGCCGTGATACGCAGTATTTT CASSYGLSRDTQYF
- TRBD2 TRBJ2-1 TRBV5-4 TGTGCCAGCAGCTTGGTGGGACTAGCGGGAGGACTCTCCTACAATGAGCAGTTCTTC CASSLVGLAGGLSYNEQFF
few TRBD2 TRBJ2-7 TRBV28 TGTGCCAGCAGTTTAGCGGGAGGTGGGGCCTACGAGCAGTACTTC CASSLAGGGAYEQYF
few TRBD2 TRBJ2-7 TRBV20-1 TGCAGTGCCATATTTGGGACTAGCGGGAGAGACGAGCAGTACTTC CSAIFGTSGRDEQYF
- - TRBJ1-6 TRBV12-3/TRBV12-4 TGTGCCAGCAGTTTACGGGGGTTGGGGAATTCACCCCTCCACTTT CASSLRGLGNSPLHF
- - TRBJ2-3 TRBV12-3/TRBV12-4 TGTGCCAGCAGCCCCAGTCCGGGCTCGAATAGCGCAGATACGCAGTATTTT CASSPSPGSNSADTQYF
- - TRBJ2-5 TRBV2 TGTGCCAGCAGTGATGGAAGCGGGCCCCAAGAGACCCAGTACTTC CASSDGSGPQETQYF
- - TRBJ2-1 TRBV7-3 TGTGCCAGCAGCGGGGGGGCGGGAACGTACAATGAGCAGTTCTTC CASSGGAGTYNEQFF
- TRBD2 TRBJ2-3 TRBV19 TGTGCCAGTAGTATAGGCGGGAGAGTGGCAGATACGCAGTATTTT CASSIGGRVADTQYF
- - TRBJ2-3 TRBV10-3 TGTGCCATCAGGTTCAGGGATGGTGGGATGGATACGCAGTATTTT CAIRFRDGGMDTQYF
few - TRBJ1-5 TRBV7-9 TGTGCCAGCAGCTTAGCAACAGGGACCGAAAATCAGCCCCAGCATTTT CASSLATGTENQPQHF
- - TRBJ1-4 TRBV27 TGTGCCAGCAGTTTAGGGCGGGGAAAGAATGAAAAACTGTTTTTT CASSLGRGKNEKLFF
- - TRBJ1-5 TRBV28 TGTGCCAGCAGTTTTGAGTCATATAGCAATCAGCCCCAGCATTTT CASSFESYSNQPQHF
- TRBD2 TRBJ2-3 TRBV27 TGTGCCAGCAGTTTTCTCAATTTAGCGGGGGTCACAGATACGCAGTATTTT CASSFLNLAGVTDTQYF
many TRBD2 TRBJ2-3 TRBV6-6 TGTGCCAGCAGAACCGGGACTAGCGGGAGTAGGGGTACGCAGTATTTT CASRTGTSGSRGTQYF
- - TRBJ2-7 TRBV12-3/TRBV12-4 TGTGCCAGCAGTTTTTCTCAAGTTATCCCCGAGCAGTACTTC CASSFSQVIPEQYF
few - TRBJ1-1 TRBV20-1 TGCAGTGTCGAGTCAGGGAAGTTTGACACTGAAGCTTTCTTT CSVESGKFDTEAFF
few - TRBJ1-1 TRBV10-1 TGCGCCAGCAGTCGGGGGTCACAGAACACTGAAGCTTTCTTT CASSRGSQNTEAFF